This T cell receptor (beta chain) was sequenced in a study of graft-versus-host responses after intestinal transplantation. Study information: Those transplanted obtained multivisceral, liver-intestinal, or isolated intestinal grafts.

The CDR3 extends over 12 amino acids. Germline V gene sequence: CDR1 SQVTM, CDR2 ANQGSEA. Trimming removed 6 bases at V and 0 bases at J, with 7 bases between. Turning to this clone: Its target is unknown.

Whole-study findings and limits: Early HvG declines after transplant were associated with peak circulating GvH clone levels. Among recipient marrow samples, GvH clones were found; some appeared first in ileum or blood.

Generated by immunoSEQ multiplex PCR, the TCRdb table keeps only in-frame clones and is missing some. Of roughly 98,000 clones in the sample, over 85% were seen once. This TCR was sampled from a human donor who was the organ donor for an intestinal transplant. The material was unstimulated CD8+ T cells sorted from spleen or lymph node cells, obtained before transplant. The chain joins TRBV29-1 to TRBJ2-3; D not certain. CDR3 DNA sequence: TGCAGCGTAAGCGAGAGCACAGATACGCAGTATTTT. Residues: CSVSESTDTQYF.